Detailed here is one T cell receptor (beta chain). Its antigen remains unknown. These data originate in a study of cytomegalovirus exposure and HLA in healthy donors. Broader study findings: Immune exposure information available was restricted to CMV serostatus. In vitro experiments confirmed that three CMV-associated chains were specific for CMV antigens. Later analysis identified a missense DCLRE1C variant that was linked to TCR beta V- and J-gene trimming. Some V segments, TRBV6-2 and TRBV6-3 among them, were indistinguishable and were therefore excluded.

Germline CDR1 and CDR2: SGDLS and YYNGEE. With 1 base removed from V and 6 bases from J, the gap between germline ends came to 14 bases. The CDR3 is 15 amino acids. PCR primers comprised 60 Vbeta and 13 Jbeta primers. Sequencing was performed with immunoSEQ multiplex PCR; in TCRdb, only in-frame clones are kept and a portion is missing. The sample consists of about 160,000 clones, approximately 80% of them appearing once. This receptor was identified in a man in his forties or fifties in good health and CMV-seropositive. The V gene is TRBV9, the J gene TRBJ2-1, with a possible D match to TRBD2 (5 bases). Source material: PBMCs. CDR3 nucleotide sequence: TGTGCCAGCAGCGTAAACGACGGGATACGCAATGAGCAGTTCTTC. It codes for CASSVNDGIRNEQFF.